Listed below are T cell receptor beta chains from one sample, sequenced in a study of shared clonotypes between healthy human individuals. Sequencing used immunoSEQ multiplex PCR; TCRdb keeps in-frame clones, though not all of them. The sample includes approximately 600,000 clones, approximately 95% of them seen just once. The sample taken for sequencing was naive CD8+ T cells sorted from blood. The receptors originated from a woman younger than 45 in good health. CDR3s include the opening cysteine and the closing phenylalanine or tryptophan. A D gene is named only where the DNA matches it firmly. Not all rows give a size; the values are once, few, many and, for expanded clones, a class.

V gene: TRBV27; D gene: .; J gene: TRBJ2-7; clone size: .; CDR3 protein: CASSPSRGASTYEQYF; CDR3 DNA: TGTGCCAGCAGTCCCTCCCGAGGAGCTAGTACCTACGAGCAGTACTTC
V gene: TRBV27; D gene: TRBD2; J gene: TRBJ2-2; clone size: .; CDR3 protein: CASSPFGGRGHGELFF; CDR3 DNA: TGTGCCAGCAGTCCCTTTGGCGGGAGAGGCCACGGGGAGCTGTTTTTT
V gene: TRBV28; D gene: TRBD2; J gene: TRBJ2-2; clone size: .; CDR3 protein: CASSRDYGTVSGELFF; CDR3 DNA: TGTGCCAGCAGTCGGGACTATGGAACAGTTTCCGGGGAGCTGTTTTTT
V gene: TRBV10-2; D gene: TRBD2; J gene: TRBJ2-1; clone size: .; CDR3 protein: CASSASGSGNEQFF; CDR3 DNA: TGCGCCAGCAGTGCTAGCGGGAGTGGCAATGAGCAGTTCTTC
V gene: TRBV27; D gene: .; J gene: TRBJ1-5; clone size: .; CDR3 protein: CASSPSVGSNQPQHF; CDR3 DNA: TGTGCCAGCAGCCCCTCGGTGGGGAGCAATCAGCCCCAGCATTTT
V gene: TRBV10-3; D gene: .; J gene: TRBJ2-2; clone size: .; CDR3 protein: CAISGREIPGTGELFF; CDR3 DNA: TGTGCCATCAGTGGTAGGGAGATACCCGGCACCGGGGAGCTGTTTTTT
V gene: TRBV13; D gene: TRBD2; J gene: TRBJ2-7; clone size: .; CDR3 protein: CASSPGGLLYEQYF; CDR3 DNA: TGTGCCAGCAGCCCGGGGGGTCTCCTATACGAGCAGTACTTC
V gene: TRBV27; D gene: TRBD1; J gene: TRBJ2-7; clone size: .; CDR3 protein: CASSLGQRYEQYF; CDR3 DNA: TGTGCCAGCAGTTTGGGACAGCGCTACGAGCAGTACTTC
V gene: TRBV7-3; D gene: .; J gene: TRBJ1-1; clone size: .; CDR3 protein: CASSLGRGRNTEAFF; CDR3 DNA: TGTGCCAGCAGCTTAGGTCGGGGACGAAACACTGAAGCTTTCTTT
V gene: TRBV27; D gene: .; J gene: TRBJ2-2; clone size: .; CDR3 protein: CASSLLGGTGELFF; CDR3 DNA: TGTGCCAGCAGTTTATTGGGGGGAACCGGGGAGCTGTTTTTT
V gene: TRBV28; D gene: .; J gene: TRBJ2-7; clone size: .; CDR3 protein: CASSLFEPSYEQYF; CDR3 DNA: TGTGCCAGCAGTTTATTCGAACCCTCCTACGAGCAGTACTTC
V gene: TRBV5-1; D gene: .; J gene: TRBJ2-7; clone size: .; CDR3 protein: CASSPAISDRSYEQYF; CDR3 DNA: TGCGCCAGCAGCCCGGCGATCTCGGACAGATCCTACGAGCAGTACTTC
V gene: TRBV27; D gene: .; J gene: TRBJ2-1; clone size: .; CDR3 protein: CASKLEKSSYNEQFF; CDR3 DNA: TGTGCCAGCAAACTAGAAAAAAGCTCCTACAATGAGCAGTTCTTC
V gene: TRBV5-1; D gene: TRBD2; J gene: TRBJ2-7; clone size: .; CDR3 protein: CASRGREGSYEQYF; CDR3 DNA: TGCGCCAGCAGGGGGAGGGAAGGCTCCTACGAGCAGTACTTC
V gene: TRBV2; D gene: TRBD1; J gene: TRBJ1-1; clone size: .; CDR3 protein: CASQTGRAFF; CDR3 DNA: TGTGCCAGCCAGACAGGGCGTGCTTTCTTT
V gene: TRBV5-6; D gene: .; J gene: TRBJ2-7; clone size: .; CDR3 protein: CASSTLREQYF; CDR3 DNA: TGTGCCAGCAGCACCCTCCGCGAGCAGTACTTC
V gene: TRBV28; D gene: .; J gene: TRBJ1-3; clone size: .; CDR3 protein: CASSLGVNSGNTIYF; CDR3 DNA: TGTGCCAGCAGTTTGGGGGTAAACTCTGGAAACACCATATATTTT
V gene: TRBV27; D gene: .; J gene: TRBJ2-5; clone size: .; CDR3 protein: CASSFGEEYQETQYF; CDR3 DNA: TGTGCCAGCAGTTTTGGGGAGGAGTACCAAGAGACCCAGTACTTC
V gene: TRBV9; D gene: .; J gene: TRBJ2-3; clone size: .; CDR3 protein: CASSVGGKGRDTQYF; CDR3 DNA: TGTGCCAGCAGCGTAGGTGGAAAAGGGAGGGATACGCAGTATTTT
V gene: TRBV6-5; D gene: .; J gene: TRBJ1-2; clone size: .; CDR3 protein: CASSYGLGYGYTF; CDR3 DNA: TGTGCCAGCAGTTACGGCCTCGGGTATGGCTACACCTTC
V gene: TRBV27; D gene: TRBD1; J gene: TRBJ1-6; clone size: .; CDR3 protein: CASSPRTGGYNSPLHF; CDR3 DNA: TGTGCCAGCAGTCCAAGGACAGGGGGGTATAATTCACCCCTCCACTTT
V gene: TRBV29-1; D gene: .; J gene: TRBJ2-1; clone size: once; CDR3 protein: CSVDRSYNEQFF; CDR3 DNA: TGCAGCGTTGACAGATCCTACAATGAGCAGTTCTTC
V gene: TRBV5-6; D gene: .; J gene: TRBJ1-1; clone size: few; CDR3 protein: CASSLTANTEAFF; CDR3 DNA: TGTGCCAGCAGCTTGACAGCGAACACTGAAGCTTTCTTT
V gene: TRBV7-9; D gene: .; J gene: TRBJ2-2; clone size: .; CDR3 protein: CASSTLDPYTGELFF; CDR3 DNA: TGTGCCAGCAGCACACTAGACCCGTACACCGGGGAGCTGTTTTTT
V gene: TRBV15; D gene: TRBD2; J gene: TRBJ2-3; clone size: .; CDR3 protein: CATSSSGRVDTQYF; CDR3 DNA: TGTGCCACCAGCAGCAGCGGGAGGGTAGATACGCAGTATTTT
V gene: TRBV7-9; D gene: TRBD2; J gene: TRBJ2-1; clone size: .; CDR3 protein: CASSLREVEYNEQFF; CDR3 DNA: TGTGCCAGCAGCCTGCGGGAGGTCGAATACAATGAGCAGTTCTTC
V gene: TRBV28; D gene: TRBD1; J gene: TRBJ2-7; clone size: once; CDR3 protein: CASRPYQGAPYEQYF; CDR3 DNA: TGTGCCAGCAGGCCCTACCAGGGGGCTCCCTACGAGCAGTACTTC
V gene: TRBV19; D gene: TRBD2; J gene: TRBJ2-1; clone size: .; CDR3 protein: CASSTGLAGGYEQFF; CDR3 DNA: TGTGCCAGTAGTACCGGACTAGCGGGAGGGTATGAGCAGTTCTTC
V gene: TRBV7-9; D gene: TRBD2; J gene: TRBJ2-7; clone size: .; CDR3 protein: CASSREEVSYEQYF; CDR3 DNA: TGTGCCAGCAGCCGGGAGGAGGTCTCCTACGAGCAGTACTTC
V gene: TRBV7-8; D gene: .; J gene: TRBJ2-1; clone size: .; CDR3 protein: CASSLVSNRDEQFF; CDR3 DNA: TGTGCCAGCAGCTTAGTTTCCAATAGGGATGAGCAGTTCTTC